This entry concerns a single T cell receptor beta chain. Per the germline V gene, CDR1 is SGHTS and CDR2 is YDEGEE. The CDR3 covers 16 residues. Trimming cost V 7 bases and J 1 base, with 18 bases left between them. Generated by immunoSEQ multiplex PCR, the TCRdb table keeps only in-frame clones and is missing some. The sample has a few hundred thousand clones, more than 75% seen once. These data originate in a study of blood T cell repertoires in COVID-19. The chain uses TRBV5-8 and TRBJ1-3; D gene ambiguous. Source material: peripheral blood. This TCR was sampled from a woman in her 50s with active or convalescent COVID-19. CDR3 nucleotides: TGTGCCAGCTCCCGGAGCAAGCTACCATCTGGAAACACCATATATTTT. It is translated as CASSRSKLPSGNTIYF. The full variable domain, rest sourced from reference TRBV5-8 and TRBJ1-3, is EAGVTQSPTHLIKTRGQQATLRCSPISGHTSVYWYQQALGLGLQFLLWYDEGEERNRGNFPPRFSGRQFPNYSSELNVNALELEDSALYLCASSRSKLPSGNTIYFGEGSWLTVV.